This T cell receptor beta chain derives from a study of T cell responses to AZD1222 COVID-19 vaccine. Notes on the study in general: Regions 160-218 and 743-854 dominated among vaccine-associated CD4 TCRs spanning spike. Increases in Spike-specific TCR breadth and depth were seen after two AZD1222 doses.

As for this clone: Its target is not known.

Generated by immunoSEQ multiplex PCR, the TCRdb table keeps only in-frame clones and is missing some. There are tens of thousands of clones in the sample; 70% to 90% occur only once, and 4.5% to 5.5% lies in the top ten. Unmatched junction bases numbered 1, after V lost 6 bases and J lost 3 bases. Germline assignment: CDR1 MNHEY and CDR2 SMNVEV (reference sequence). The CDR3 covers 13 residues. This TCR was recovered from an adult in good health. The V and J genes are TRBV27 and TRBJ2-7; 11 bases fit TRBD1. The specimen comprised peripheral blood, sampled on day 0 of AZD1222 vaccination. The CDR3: CASRGTGGYEQYF. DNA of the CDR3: TGTGCCAGCAGGGGGACAGGGGGCTACGAGCAGTACTTC.